Listed below are T cell receptor beta chains from one sample, sequenced in a study of shared clonotypes between healthy human individuals. The method was immunoSEQ multiplex PCR; TCRdb's version includes in-frame clones alone and lacks a portion of them. Of a few hundred thousand clones in the sample, around 79% were seen once. Sequenced: PBMCs. The origin of the receptors is a middle-aged woman in good health. Some clones in this sample may be carry-over from other donors' samples. Both conserved end residues are part of each CDR3. D genes are given only for firm matches. Clone sizes are given selectively: once, few, many, or a class where the clone is expanded.

TRBJ1-2 TRBV7-3 NA NA TGTGCCAGCAGCCCCGATCGATGGGACTATGGCTACACCTTC CASSPDRWDYGYTF
TRBJ2-7 TRBV6-4 NA NA TGTGCCAGCAGTGACCGGGTTGGGTCCTACGAGCAGTACTTC CASSDRVGSYEQYF
TRBJ1-5 TRBV28 NA NA TGTGCCAGCAGTTTAGTCGGGGCCCTAGGCGGCAATCAGCCCCAGCATTTT CASSLVGALGGNQPQHF
TRBJ1-5 TRBV19 NA TRBD1 TGTGCCAGTAGTATAGATAAGGGGACAGGGGGCCACAATCAGCCCCAGCATTTT CASSIDKGTGGHNQPQHF
TRBJ2-3 TRBV7-9 NA NA TGTGCCAGCAGCTTAGTTGTGGGAACAGATACGCAGTATTTT CASSLVVGTDTQYF
TRBJ1-1 TRBV9 NA NA TGTGCCAGCAGCGTAGGACGGAACACTGAAGCTTTCTTT CASSVGRNTEAFF
TRBJ2-3 TRBV19 NA NA TGTGCCAGTAGTACCCCGGGGATGGAAGATACGCAGTATTTT CASSTPGMEDTQYF
TRBJ2-1 TRBV18 NA TRBD2 TGTGCCAGCTCGCCGGGACTAGCGGGGAACAATGAGCAGTTCTTC CASSPGLAGNNEQFF
TRBJ2-3 TRBV28 NA NA TGTGCCAGCAGTTTATCAATAGTCCCGCAGTATTTT CASSLSIVPQYF
TRBJ2-3 TRBV25-1 NA NA TGTGCCAGCAGTGATCCTCAATTGGCGGGTCCGCAGTATTTT CASSDPQLAGPQYF
TRBJ1-2 TRBV6-5 NA TRBD1 TGTGCCAGCAGCCAAGGACAGGGGTTGATATATGGCTACACCTTC CASSQGQGLIYGYTF
TRBJ2-4 TRBV5-8 once NA TGTGCCAGCAGCCGGGCCCATGTTGGAAACATTCAGTACTTC CASSRAHVGNIQYF
TRBJ2-5 TRBV19 NA NA TGTGCCAGTAGTATAGGCCGCGGCAGCCAAGAGACCCAGTACTTC CASSIGRGSQETQYF
TRBJ2-7 TRBV6-5 once NA TGTGCCAGCCGAACGTCCTACGAGCAGTACTTC CASRTSYEQYF
TRBJ2-7 TRBV5-6 NA NA TGTGCCAGCAGCCTACTGGACTCTACAACCTCCTACGAGCAGTACTTC CASSLLDSTTSYEQYF
TRBJ2-7 TRBV27 once TRBD1 TGTGCCAGCAGTGCCCCCCGGACAGGGACCGAGCAGTACTTC CASSAPRTGTEQYF
TRBJ2-3 TRBV28 NA TRBD2 TGTGCCAGCCTAGCGGGAGGTACCTCTAGCACAGATACGCAGTATTTT CASLAGGTSSTDTQYF
TRBJ2-7 TRBV9 NA NA TGTGCCAGCAGCGCGGCCACGCTAGCTTACGAGCAGTACTTC CASSAATLAYEQYF
TRBJ1-1 TRBV18 NA NA TGTGCCAGCTCACCAGGGGCCTTGAACACTGAAGCTTTCTTT CASSPGALNTEAFF
TRBJ2-3 TRBV29-1 NA NA TGCAGCGTTGAAGATCGCGGGGATACGCAGTATTTT CSVEDRGDTQYF
TRBJ2-3 TRBV27 NA TRBD1 TGTGCCAGCAGTTCACAGGGGAAAACCACAGATACGCAGTATTTT CASSSQGKTTDTQYF
TRBJ2-7 TRBV6-5 few TRBD2 TGTGCCAGCACCCGGCTAGCGGGAGGGTACGAGCAGTACTTC CASTRLAGGYEQYF
TRBJ2-3 TRBV5-1 NA NA TGCGCCAGCAGCCCGTGGAGCACAGATACGCAGTATTTT CASSPWSTDTQYF
TRBJ2-3 TRBV27 few NA TGTGCCAGCAGTTTATCGGGGTGGGCCCCTAGCACAGATACGCAGTATTTT CASSLSGWAPSTDTQYF
TRBJ1-3 TRBV18 NA NA TGTGCCAGCTCACCATCGGGGGGACCTTCTGGAAACACCATATATTTT CASSPSGGPSGNTIYF
TRBJ2-2 TRBV12-5 NA NA TGTGCTAGTGGTTACGAACCCTGGGCCAGGGAAATAACCGGGGAGCTGTTTTTT CASGYEPWAREITGELFF
TRBJ2-7 TRBV19 NA NA TGTGCCAGTAGTGAGGCGGACGAGCAGTACTTC CASSEADEQYF
TRBJ2-1 TRBV5-1 once TRBD1 TGCGCCAGCAGCTTGCAATACAGGGGAAGTGCGGGTTACAATGAGCAGTTCTTC CASSLQYRGSAGYNEQFF
TRBJ2-3 TRBV7-3 NA TRBD2 TGTGCCAGCAGCCCCTCGGCTAGCGGGAGTACAGATACGCAGTATTTT CASSPSASGSTDTQYF
TRBJ2-7 TRBV15 many TRBD1 TGTGCCACCAGCGAGGACAGGGGATTGGGAGAGCAGTACTTC CATSEDRGLGEQYF
TRBJ2-1 TRBV4-2 NA NA TGTGCCAGCAGCCAAGTTTCTGCTATCTCCTACAATGAGCAGTTCTTC CASSQVSAISYNEQFF
TRBJ1-1 TRBV7-8 NA NA TGTGCCCGTCGTGTTCGTTGGACCGGGGACACTGAAGCTTTCTTT CARRVRWTGDTEAFF
TRBJ1-5 TRBV27 NA NA TGTGCCAGCAGTTTAGCGGTGGGCGGGTCCAATCAGCCCCAGCATTTT CASSLAVGGSNQPQHF
TRBJ2-3 TRBV28 NA NA TGTGCCAGCAGTTTTAACGGACGTACGCAGTATTTT CASSFNGRTQYF